The 8 T cell receptor beta chains presented below share a single source sample, sequenced in a study of T cell clones after liver transplantation. Some clones are missing from TCRdb's copy, which holds only in-frame ones; the method was immunoSEQ multiplex PCR. Of tens of thousands of clones listed, roughly 85% were seen once; the top ten hold approximately 2.8%. The material sequenced was CD4+ T cells from blood, taken at the 22-month timepoint. The receptors originated from a human patient who received a liver transplant. Some T cells may have originated in the graft donor.

This clone showed up just a few times. The chain links TRBV5-1 to TRBJ2-1; 11 nucleotides line up with TRBD2. This CDR3 region has 17 residues. J lost 6 bases, V lost 2 bases, and 10 bases had no gene match. Looked up from germline, CDR1 is SGHRS and CDR2 is YFSETQ. The CDR3 here is CASSLEPTSGAPNEQFF. As DNA, the CDR3 is TGCGCCAGCAGCTTAGAGCCGACTAGCGGGGCCCCCAATGAGCAGTTCTTC.

This chain joins TRBV18 and TRBJ2-2, with D tentatively TRBD1 or TRBD2 (5 bases each). Germline lookup yields CDR1 KGHSH and CDR2 LQKENI. V lost 2 bases and J lost 2, with 9 bases in between. The CDR3 has 15 residues. CDR3 protein: CASSPRDANTGELFF. CDR3 in DNA: TGTGCCAGCTCACCAAGGGACGCCAACACCGGGGAGCTGTTTTTT.

V is TRBV27 and J is TRBJ2-2; D remains unclear. The CDR3 sequence is 13 residues long. Trimming took off 1 base at V and 6 bases at J, with 6 bases between the two ends. Germline CDR1 is MNHEY and CDR2 is SMNVEV (reference sequence). CDR3: CASSLWLSGELFF. The CDR3 nucleotides are TGTGCCAGCAGTTTATGGCTTTCCGGGGAGCTGTTTTTT.

The J gene is TRBJ1-2, the V gene TRBV5-1, with no clear D. With 7 bases removed from V and 0 bases from J, the gap between germline ends came to 4 bases. This CDR3 contains 11 residues. Germline assignment: CDR1 SGHRS and CDR2 YFSETQ. This chain's CDR3 is CASSSNYGYTF. DNA of the CDR3: TGCGCCAGCTCGTCTAACTATGGCTACACCTTC.

The chain has TRBV29-1 and TRBJ2-7; D perhaps matches TRBD2 (7 bases). The CDR3 runs to 16 residues. V was shortened by 4 bases and J by 1 base, with 20 bases between the two germline ends. Germline CDR1 SQVTM, CDR2 ANQGSEA. The CDR3 loop is CSVVGAGAGRSYEQYF. In DNA form, the CDR3 reads TGCAGCGTTGTGGGGGCGGGGGCAGGACGATCCTACGAGCAGTACTTC.

J is TRBJ2-2 and V is TRBV18; D uncertain. V was clipped by 2 bases and J by 4 bases, with 14 bases between them. Germline CDR1 reads KGHSH; CDR2 reads LQKENI. CDR3 length equals 16 residues. In nucleotides, the CDR3 is TGTGCCAGCTCACCAGGGTTGGGGTCGGCCACCGGGGAGCTGTTTTTT. Protein product: CASSPGLGSATGELFF.

The V and J genes are TRBV5-1 and TRBJ2-4; either TRBD1 or TRBD2 may supply D (6 bases each). V shed 1 base and J shed 6 bases, with 20 bases lying between them. The V gene's germline CDR1 is SGHRS and CDR2 YFSETQ. This CDR3 is built from 17 residues. The CDR3 loop reads CASSLISPTRGANIQYF. Written as DNA, the CDR3 is TGCGCCAGCAGCTTGATTTCCCCCACGAGGGGGGCAAACATTCAGTACTTC.

This clone showed up just once. This chain links TRBV28 with TRBJ2-2; D is possibly TRBD1 (6 bases). The CDR3 is 18 residues long. The V end lost 7 bases, the J end lost 1 base, and 22 bases lay between the germline ends. Germline lookup yields CDR1 MDHEN and CDR2 SYDVKM. CDR3 amino acids: CASTSGADIGLNTGELFF. CDR3 DNA: TGTGCCAGCACCTCAGGGGCGGATATAGGTTTGAACACCGGGGAGCTGTTTTTT.